These 12 T cell receptor beta chains share one sample of origin, sequenced in a study of beta chain features in type 1 diabetes. Investigators reverse transcribed all isolated RNA, so they sequenced expressed TCRB transcripts. TCRdb's copy holds only in-frame clones and misses some; the assay was immunoSEQ multiplex PCR. The sample lists just over 450,000 clones, approximately 28% occurring once. Sequenced: naive CD4+ T cells from blood. The receptors shown here come from a man between 18 and 29 years old in good health.

The chain joins TRBV6-6 to TRBJ2-6; 7 bases match TRBD1. After removal of 6 bases from V and 0 bases from J, the junction contained 5 bases not matched to a gene. The CDR3 runs 16 residues. Germline V gene sequence: CDR1 MNHNY, CDR2 SVGAGI (reference sequence). CDR3 nucleotides: TGTGCCAGCAGACTCCCAGGGGGCTCTGGGGCCAACGTCCTGACTTTC. This gives the protein CASRLPGGSGANVLTF.

V usage is TRBV7-3 and J usage is TRBJ2-1; 9 nucleotides match TRBD2. The V gene end was trimmed by 1 base and the J gene end by 13 bases; junction bases not matched to a gene: 11. The CDR3 is 15 residues long. CDR1 is SGHTA, CDR2 FQGTGA, per germline. DNA for the CDR3: TGTGCCAGCAGCTTAATGAACGGGGCTAGCGGGGCACAGTTCTTC. This encodes CASSLMNGASGAQFF.

The chain employs TRBV11-2 and TRBJ2-3; no clear D gene. Trimming removed 6 bases from V and 1 base from J, with 8 bases in between. Germline lookup yields CDR1 SGHAT and CDR2 FQNNGV. This CDR3 region has 13 residues. CDR3 region: CASRLDGTDTQYF. The CDR3 DNA reads as TGTGCCAGCAGATTGGACGGCACAGATACGCAGTATTTT. Full variable domain (rest looked up from reference TRBV11-2 and TRBJ2-3): EAGVAQSPRYKIIEKRQSVAFWCNPISGHATLYWYQQILGQGPKLLIQFQNNGVVDDSQLPKDRFSAERLKGVDSTLKIQPAKLEDSAVYLCASRLDGTDTQYFGPGTRLTVL.

CDR3 sequence reads: CASSKPSGKNEQFF. The CDR3 region has the DNA TGTGCCAGTAGTAAACCTAGCGGGAAGAATGAGCAGTTCTTC. The chain joins TRBV19 to TRBJ2-1; 9 nucleotides align to TRBD2. The V segment lost 4 bases and the J segment 7 bases; nucleotides outside the gene matches: 5. CDR3 length equals 14 residues. The germline gives CDR1 LNHDA, CDR2 SQIVND (reference sequence).

J is TRBJ2-7 and V is TRBV7-2; no reliable D call. V was shortened by 2 bases and J by 5 bases, with 13 bases between the two germline ends. CDR3 length equals 14 residues. Germline V gives CDR1 SGHTA, CDR2 FQGNSA. CDR3 sequence reads: CASSLIRLSHEQYF. The DNA of the CDR3 is TGTGCCAGCAGCTTAATTCGGTTATCCCACGAGCAGTACTTC.

Comments on this clone: Different DNA sequences within this sample yield the same CDR3. The CDR3 bases are TGCAGCGCCCGGACAGGGGGGAACACCGGGGAGCTGTTTTTT. Translation gives CSARTGGNTGELFF. The chain carries TRBV29-1 and TRBJ2-2; 10 bases align to TRBD1. This CDR3 has 14 amino acids. J lost 1 base, V lost 7 bases, and 3 bases had no gene match. CDR1 is SQVTM, CDR2 ANQGSEA, per germline.

The chain has TRBV29-1 and TRBJ2-1; 11 bases line up with TRBD2. After removal of 8 bases from V and 0 bases from J, the junction contained 9 bases not matched to a gene. The CDR3 loop spans 16 amino acids. The germline gives CDR1 SQVTM, CDR2 ANQGSEA. CDR3 coding DNA: TGCAGCATGTGGGCTAGCGGGGGGAGCTCCTACAATGAGCAGTTCTTC. Encoded protein: CSMWASGGSSYNEQFF.

This clone turned up a few times. The CDR3 coding sequence is TGCAGCGTTCTCGGACTAGCGGGAGGCCACTCCTACAATGAGCAGTTCTTC. This translates into CSVLGLAGGHSYNEQFF. The chain is built from TRBV29-1 and TRBJ2-1; 14 nucleotides match TRBD2. After removal of 5 bases from V and 0 bases from J, the junction contained 6 bases not matched to a gene. CDR1 SQVTM and CDR2 ANQGSEA come from the germline V gene. The CDR3 consists of 17 residues.

In this sample, this clone turned up a few times. The J gene is TRBJ2-3, the V gene TRBV14; the D is unclear. V lost 1 base to trimming and J lost 2 bases, with 13 bases between them. CDR3 length: 16 amino acids. Germline CDR1 SGHDN, CDR2 FVKESK. CDR3 loop: CASSQGILWTTDTQYF. The CDR3 coding sequence is TGTGCCAGCAGCCAAGGGATACTTTGGACCACAGATACGCAGTATTTT.

As for this clone: The sample carries other DNA sequences with the same CDR3. The chain is built from TRBV7-9 and TRBJ2-3; D call uncertain. The germline V gene encodes CDR1 SEHNR and CDR2 FQNEAQ (reference sequence). The CDR3 runs 13 residues. With 1 base removed from V and 4 bases from J, the gap between germline ends came to 6 bases. CDR3 region: CASSLDGPDTQYF. CDR3 DNA sequence: TGTGCCAGCAGCTTAGACGGACCAGATACGCAGTATTTT.

The gene calls are TRBV11-2 and TRBJ2-5, with a weak D call TRBD2 (5 bases). Trimming took off 5 bases at V and 5 bases at J, with 18 bases between the two ends. The CDR3 loop spans 15 amino acids. Germline CDR1 is SGHAT and CDR2 is FQNNGV. This chain's CDR3 is CASSPEGSGGETQYF. The CDR3, as DNA: TGTGCCAGCAGCCCCGAAGGGAGCGGTGGCGAGACCCAGTACTTC.

The V call is TRBV25-1, the J call TRBJ2-1; no definite D call. This CDR3 is built from 15 residues. Germline loops: CDR1 MGHDK, CDR2 SYGVNS. V was cut by 4 bases and J by 2 bases, with 12 bases left in between. Here the CDR3 reads CASSGLTGAYNEQFF. The CDR3 region has the DNA TGTGCCAGCAGTGGTCTCACGGGCGCCTACAATGAGCAGTTCTTC.